Included here is one TCR beta chain sequence, with context. The antigen remains unidentified. The data stem from a study of post-analysis software for immune sequencing data. Regarding the study as a whole: Compared with controls, patients had more of roughly five TRBV segments, including TRBV5-6, TRBV5-1 and TRBV20-1. Strong co-clustering by F measure was seen for same-batch samples.

This CDR3 has 13 amino acids. Germline assignment: CDR1 SQVTM and CDR2 ANQGSEA. Trimming took off 7 bases at V and 2 bases at J, with 11 bases between the two ends. TCR beta cDNA libraries had unique molecular identifiers. TCRdb analysed the PCR reads with MiXCR anew, one entry per CDR3 protein. This table has some 690,000 distinct CDR3 sequences, 25% to 30% appearing once. Material for sequencing was blood. The V gene is TRBV29-1, the J gene TRBJ2-2; the D is unclear. The clonotype comes from a girl aged 5-17 years with multiple sclerosis. In DNA, the CDR3 is TGCAGCGCAAGGGCCAGCAACACCGGGGAGCTGTTTTTT. This gives the protein CSARASNTGELFF.